Listed here are 7 T cell receptor beta chains from one sample, sequenced in a study of regulatory dendritic cells for organ transplantation. TCRdb's table, derived via immunoSEQ multiplex PCR, lists solely in-frame clones and lacks some. The sample contains tens of thousands of clones, under 95% of which appear only once. The sample was naive CD8+ T cells from blood. Noted subset: CD45RA+ naive T cells. The source of these receptors is a human donor in good health.

CDR3 coding DNA: TGTGCCAGCAGCGCGGGGCGTTTTTCCTACAATGAGCAGTTCTTC. Translating gives CASSAGRFSYNEQFF. This chain links TRBV11-2 with TRBJ2-1; the D gene is possibly TRBD2 (6 bases). The germline V gene encodes CDR1 SGHAT and CDR2 FQNNGV. The CDR3 extends over 15 amino acids. Trimming took off 5 bases at V and 1 base at J, with 12 bases between the two ends.

V gene TRBV27 combines with J gene TRBJ2-3; 7 positions match TRBD2. The V gene's germline CDR1 is MNHEY and CDR2 SMNVEV (reference sequence). The CDR3 has 16 residues. V was clipped by 3 bases and J by 8 bases; unmatched bases: 14. CDR3 sequence: CASSFPPTSAPRTQYF. Here the CDR3 DNA reads TGTGCCAGCAGTTTTCCCCCCACTAGCGCCCCCCGTACGCAGTATTTT.

The V and J genes are TRBV7-3 and TRBJ1-2, with 7 bases matching TRBD1. The CDR3 covers 14 residues. The V gene's germline CDR1 is SGHTA and CDR2 FQGTGA. The junction had 8 bases not matched to a gene; V was cut back by 4 bases and J by 6 bases. CDR3 loop: CASSSRDSLHGYTF. The CDR3 nucleotides are TGTGCCAGCAGCTCGAGGGACAGCCTCCATGGCTACACCTTC.

V gene TRBV6-5 combines with J gene TRBJ2-5; D might be TRBD1 (6 bases). Per the germline V gene, CDR1 is MNHEY and CDR2 is SVGAGI. V lost 4 bases and J 5 bases, leaving 11 bases between the germline ends. This CDR3 has 13 amino acids. The DNA for the CDR3 is TGTGCCAGCAGTTTCAGGGGCAGGGAGACCCAGTACTTC. It specifies CASSFRGRETQYF.

The gene calls are TRBV27 and TRBJ2-7, with D perhaps TRBD1 (6 bases). This CDR3 contains 14 residues. Between the trimmed V and J ends, which lost 5 bases and 2 bases, there was a span of 13 bases. Germline V lookup: CDR1 MNHEY, CDR2 SMNVEV (reference sequence). CDR3 sequence reads: CASSTYRAAYEQYF. CDR3 bases: TGTGCCAGCAGTACCTACAGGGCCGCCTACGAGCAGTACTTC.

The chain employs TRBV28 and TRBJ1-1; D is unclear. V lost 6 bases and J 7 bases, leaving 18 bases between the germline ends. CDR1 is MDHEN and CDR2 is SYDVKM in the germline V gene. The length of the CDR3 is 14 residues. CDR3 coding DNA: TGTGCCAGCAGCCCTAACTTTCTAGGAGGTGAAGCTTTCTTT. Its translation: CASSPNFLGGEAFF.

The genes are TRBV14 and TRBJ2-1, with D possibly TRBD2 on 7 matching bases. CDR1 is SGHDN and CDR2 is FVKESK in the germline V gene. CDR3 length: 15 amino acids. Trimming pared 1 base from V and 6 bases from J, leaving 13 bases between. The CDR3 DNA sequence: TGTGCCAGCAGCCAAGTCCGGGGGGCGCGCAATGAGCAGTTCTTC. Its protein product is CASSQVRGARNEQFF.